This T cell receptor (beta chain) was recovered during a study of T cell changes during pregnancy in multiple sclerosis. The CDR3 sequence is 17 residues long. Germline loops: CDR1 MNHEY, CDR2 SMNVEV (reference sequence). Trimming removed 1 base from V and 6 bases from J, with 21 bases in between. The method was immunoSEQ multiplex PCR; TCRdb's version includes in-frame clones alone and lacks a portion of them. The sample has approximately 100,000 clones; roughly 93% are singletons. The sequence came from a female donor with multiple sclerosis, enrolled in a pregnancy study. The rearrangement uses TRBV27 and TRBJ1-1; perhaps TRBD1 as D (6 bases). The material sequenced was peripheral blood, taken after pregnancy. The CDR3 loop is CASSLLGGFRGGSEAFF. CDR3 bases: TGTGCCAGCAGTTTATTGGGGGGGTTCAGGGGCGGGTCTGAAGCTTTCTTT.